This is a list of T cell receptor beta chains from one sample in a study of blood T cell repertoires in COVID-19. Only in-frame clones appear in the TCRdb table, and some are missing; sequencing was by immunoSEQ multiplex PCR. The profile shows about 190,000 clones, around 80% of them singletons. Sequences were obtained from peripheral blood. These receptor sequences come from a human donor in a cohort sampled during active COVID-19. The CDR3 runs from the conserved cysteine through the conserved F or W. Each record gives: clone size, V gene, D gene, J gene, CDR3 DNA, CDR3 protein. The D gene is left open where the match is weak. Where a row states a size, it is once, few, many or the class of an expanded clone; other rows omit it.

clone size: few; V gene: TRBV27; D gene: TRBD1; J gene: TRBJ1-2; CDR3 DNA: TGTGCCAGCAGTTTATCGGGACAGGTGGGGGCTGGCTACACCTTC; CDR3 protein: CASSLSGQVGAGYTF
clone size: -; V gene: TRBV14; D gene: -; J gene: TRBJ1-6; CDR3 DNA: TGTGCCAGCAGCCCGAGGACATATTCACCCCTCCACTTT; CDR3 protein: CASSPRTYSPLHF
clone size: -; V gene: TRBV10-3; D gene: -; J gene: TRBJ1-1; CDR3 DNA: TGTGCCATCAGACGACAGATGAACACTGAAGCTTTCTTT; CDR3 protein: CAIRRQMNTEAFF
clone size: -; V gene: TRBV3-1/TRBV3-2; D gene: -; J gene: TRBJ2-6; CDR3 DNA: TGTGCCAGCAGCCAAGTAGTTTCTGGGGCCAACGTCCTGACTTTC; CDR3 protein: CASSQVVSGANVLTF
clone size: -; V gene: TRBV9; D gene: TRBD2; J gene: TRBJ2-3; CDR3 DNA: TGTGCCAGCAGCGTAGTAGGAATCGGACTAGCGGGGGGTCTCAATACGCAGTATTTT; CDR3 protein: CASSVVGIGLAGGLNTQYF
clone size: -; V gene: TRBV2; D gene: -; J gene: TRBJ2-1; CDR3 DNA: TGTGCCAGCAGTGAACGGGTCAATGAGCAGTTCTTC; CDR3 protein: CASSERVNEQFF
clone size: -; V gene: TRBV18; D gene: -; J gene: TRBJ2-5; CDR3 DNA: TGTGCCAGCTCACCGCGCGAGGCCGGTACCCAGTACTTC; CDR3 protein: CASSPREAGTQYF
clone size: -; V gene: TRBV11-2; D gene: -; J gene: TRBJ2-1; CDR3 DNA: TGTGCCAGCAGCTTAGGTGCGGGAAACTCCGGTGAGCAGTTCTTC; CDR3 protein: CASSLGAGNSGEQFF
clone size: -; V gene: TRBV27; D gene: -; J gene: TRBJ1-3; CDR3 DNA: TGTGCCAGCAGTTTAAAGCGCTCCTCTGGAAACACCATATATTTT; CDR3 protein: CASSLKRSSGNTIYF
clone size: -; V gene: TRBV12-3/TRBV12-4; D gene: TRBD1; J gene: TRBJ2-2; CDR3 DNA: TGTGCCAGCCGCAGGGGGCGCCCGGGGGAGCTGTTTTTT; CDR3 protein: CASRRGRPGELFF
clone size: -; V gene: TRBV19; D gene: TRBD1; J gene: TRBJ1-2; CDR3 DNA: TGTGCCAGTATACAGGGGTATGGCTACACCTTC; CDR3 protein: CASIQGYGYTF
clone size: medium-sized; V gene: TRBV7-8; D gene: -; J gene: TRBJ2-1; CDR3 DNA: TGTGCCAGCAGCTTACAGGGAAGCTCCTACAATGAGCAGTTCTTC; CDR3 protein: CASSLQGSSYNEQFF
clone size: -; V gene: TRBV28; D gene: -; J gene: TRBJ2-4; CDR3 DNA: TGTGCCAGCAGTTTAGTGGGGAGAAACATTCAGTACTTC; CDR3 protein: CASSLVGRNIQYF
clone size: -; V gene: TRBV6-5; D gene: TRBD1; J gene: TRBJ2-7; CDR3 DNA: TGTGCCAGCACCAGAGACCGGGACAGGGGCCACGAGCAGTACTTC; CDR3 protein: CASTRDRDRGHEQYF
clone size: -; V gene: TRBV15; D gene: -; J gene: TRBJ1-1; CDR3 DNA: TGTGCCACCAGCAGAGACAGGGCGAACACTGAAGCTTTCTTT; CDR3 protein: CATSRDRANTEAFF
clone size: -; V gene: TRBV7-8; D gene: TRBD2; J gene: TRBJ2-1; CDR3 DNA: TGTGCCAGCAGCTTACTAGCTAGCGGGGGGTACAATGAGCAGTTCTTC; CDR3 protein: CASSLLASGGYNEQFF
clone size: -; V gene: TRBV30; D gene: TRBD2; J gene: TRBJ2-1; CDR3 DNA: TGTGCCTGGAGTGGGCTAGCGGGCGATGAGCAGTTCTTC; CDR3 protein: CAWSGLAGDEQFF
clone size: few; V gene: TRBV28; D gene: TRBD1; J gene: TRBJ1-2; CDR3 DNA: TGTGCCAGCAGGACCGACAGGGGGCTGTATGGCTACACCTTC; CDR3 protein: CASRTDRGLYGYTF
clone size: many; V gene: TRBV19; D gene: TRBD1; J gene: TRBJ1-4; CDR3 DNA: TGTGCCAGTAGTTCAGGGGGACGGAATGAAAAACTGTTTTTT; CDR3 protein: CASSSGGRNEKLFF
clone size: -; V gene: TRBV20-1; D gene: TRBD1; J gene: TRBJ1-1; CDR3 DNA: TGCAGTGCTAGTAGGGGACAGTTGAACACTGAAGCTTTCTTT; CDR3 protein: CSASRGQLNTEAFF
clone size: -; V gene: TRBV6-1; D gene: -; J gene: TRBJ1-2; CDR3 DNA: TGTGCCAGCAGTGAGGGGGGGTGGAACTATGGCTACACCTTC; CDR3 protein: CASSEGGWNYGYTF
clone size: -; V gene: TRBV4-1; D gene: TRBD2; J gene: TRBJ2-2; CDR3 DNA: TGCGCCAGCAGCCAAGAACGGGGACTAGCGGGGGGACCGAACACCGGGGAGCTGTTTTTT; CDR3 protein: CASSQERGLAGGPNTGELFF
clone size: -; V gene: TRBV19; D gene: -; J gene: TRBJ1-1; CDR3 DNA: TGTGCCAGTAGTCTCGTCCGGTCCCAGGGTGAAGCTTTCTTT; CDR3 protein: CASSLVRSQGEAFF
clone size: once; V gene: TRBV3-1/TRBV3-2; D gene: -; J gene: TRBJ1-1; CDR3 DNA: TGTGCCAGCAGCCAGTACACGAACACTGAAGCTTTCTTT; CDR3 protein: CASSQYTNTEAFF
clone size: -; V gene: TRBV2; D gene: TRBD1; J gene: TRBJ2-5; CDR3 DNA: TGTGCCAGCAGACGAACAGGGGTCCTTGAGACCCAGTACTTC; CDR3 protein: CASRRTGVLETQYF
clone size: -; V gene: TRBV18; D gene: -; J gene: TRBJ2-3; CDR3 DNA: TGTGCCAGCTCACCAGGGTGGACGGGAACAGATACGCAGTATTTT; CDR3 protein: CASSPGWTGTDTQYF
clone size: -; V gene: TRBV10-3; D gene: TRBD1; J gene: TRBJ1-4; CDR3 DNA: TGTGCCATCAGTGCCACAGGGGGCGGAGGGGAAAAACTGTTTTTT; CDR3 protein: CAISATGGGGEKLFF